Listed below are T cell receptor beta chains from one sample, sequenced in a study of cytomegalovirus exposure and HLA in healthy donors. Method: immunoSEQ multiplex PCR; TCRdb's copy keeps in-frame clones and lacks some. The listing records about 150,000 clones. The specimen sequenced was PBMCs. Every receptor here comes from a woman aged 45-60 years in good health and CMV-seronegative. CDR3s include the opening cysteine and the closing phenylalanine or tryptophan. Each record gives: D gene, V gene, J gene, CDR3 DNA, CDR3 protein. The D gene is left open where the match is weak.

d_call: NA; v_call: TRBV7-2; j_call: TRBJ1-1; cdr3_nt: TGTGCCAGCAGCTTAAGGAGGGCGAACACTGAAGCTTTCTTT; cdr3_aa: CASSLRRANTEAFF
d_call: TRBD2; v_call: TRBV9; j_call: TRBJ2-1; cdr3_nt: TGTGCCAGCAGCGTACTAGCGGAGACCTACAATGAGCAGTTCTTC; cdr3_aa: CASSVLAETYNEQFF
d_call: TRBD1; v_call: TRBV7-2; j_call: TRBJ2-7; cdr3_nt: TGTGCCAGCAGCTGGCAGGGGGCGGAGGGCGAGCAGTACTTC; cdr3_aa: CASSWQGAEGEQYF
d_call: NA; v_call: TRBV18; j_call: TRBJ2-7; cdr3_nt: TGTGCCAGCTCACCCGGGTCCCCCATCTCCTACGAGCAGTACTTC; cdr3_aa: CASSPGSPISYEQYF
d_call: NA; v_call: TRBV4-2; j_call: TRBJ1-5; cdr3_nt: TGTGCCAGCAGCCAAGACGTCGGGAGCAGGGTGGATTTCTCGCAGCCCCAGCATTTT; cdr3_aa: CASSQDVGSRVDFSQPQHF
d_call: NA; v_call: TRBV2; j_call: TRBJ1-3; cdr3_nt: TGTGCCAGCAGTGAAAGCAGGGCTGGAAACACCATATATTTT; cdr3_aa: CASSESRAGNTIYF
d_call: NA; v_call: TRBV7-9; j_call: TRBJ2-5; cdr3_nt: TGTGCCAGCAGCTTACAGGGTGCAGAGACCCAGTACTTC; cdr3_aa: CASSLQGAETQYF
d_call: NA; v_call: TRBV5-1; j_call: TRBJ1-1; cdr3_nt: TGCGCCAGCAGAGAAGTCAGCGGCACTGAAGCTTTCTTT; cdr3_aa: CASREVSGTEAFF
d_call: TRBD2; v_call: TRBV9; j_call: TRBJ2-3; cdr3_nt: TGTGCCAGCAGCGTAGTAGGCGGGGGGTCCACAGATACGCAGTATTTT; cdr3_aa: CASSVVGGGSTDTQYF
d_call: NA; v_call: TRBV2; j_call: TRBJ1-2; cdr3_nt: TGTGCCAGCAGTGGTAATCGCTATGGCTACACCTTC; cdr3_aa: CASSGNRYGYTF
d_call: TRBD1; v_call: TRBV4-2; j_call: TRBJ1-5; cdr3_nt: TGTGCCAGCAGCCATACAACAGGGGTTGGCAATCAGCCCCAGCATTTT; cdr3_aa: CASSHTTGVGNQPQHF
d_call: TRBD2; v_call: TRBV19; j_call: TRBJ2-7; cdr3_nt: TGTGCCAGTAGTTACAGAGCGGGGGTGCTCGAGCAGTACTTC; cdr3_aa: CASSYRAGVLEQYF
d_call: TRBD2; v_call: TRBV4-1; j_call: TRBJ2-5; cdr3_nt: TGCGCCAGCAGCCAAGGGCGGCTAGCGGGGTCGGATGAGACCCAGTACTTC; cdr3_aa: CASSQGRLAGSDETQYF
d_call: NA; v_call: TRBV30; j_call: TRBJ2-3; cdr3_nt: TGTGCCTGGAGTGTACGGGCGGGGGATACGCAGTATTTT; cdr3_aa: CAWSVRAGDTQYF
d_call: TRBD1; v_call: TRBV5-1; j_call: TRBJ2-3; cdr3_nt: TGCGCCAGCAGCGTATCCAGGGGGAGCACAGATACGCAGTATTTT; cdr3_aa: CASSVSRGSTDTQYF
d_call: TRBD2; v_call: TRBV28; j_call: TRBJ2-7; cdr3_nt: TGTGCCAGCAGTTTGGGCGGGGGGGCCTACGAGCAGTACTTC; cdr3_aa: CASSLGGGAYEQYF
d_call: NA; v_call: TRBV13; j_call: TRBJ1-2; cdr3_nt: TGTGCCAGCAGCTCTCAGTCCTATGGCTACACCTTC; cdr3_aa: CASSSQSYGYTF
d_call: NA; v_call: TRBV7-3; j_call: TRBJ2-7; cdr3_nt: TGTGCCAGCAGCTTAAGCCAGGATTCCTACGAGCAGTACTTC; cdr3_aa: CASSLSQDSYEQYF
d_call: TRBD2; v_call: TRBV27; j_call: TRBJ2-5; cdr3_nt: TGTGCCAGCAGTTTGCGGGGGGCAAAGACCCAGTACTTC; cdr3_aa: CASSLRGAKTQYF
d_call: TRBD1; v_call: TRBV29-1; j_call: TRBJ1-4; cdr3_nt: TGCAGCGTTACCGGACAGGGGGCCTCTAATGAAAAACTGTTTTTT; cdr3_aa: CSVTGQGASNEKLFF
d_call: NA; v_call: TRBV19; j_call: TRBJ1-5; cdr3_nt: TGTGCCAGTAGCCTGGCTGGTCCGAATCAGCCCCAGCATTTT; cdr3_aa: CASSLAGPNQPQHF
d_call: NA; v_call: TRBV25-1; j_call: TRBJ2-3; cdr3_nt: TGTGCCAGCAGTCCCAGGCACTCTGCATCTGATACGCAGTATTTT; cdr3_aa: CASSPRHSASDTQYF
d_call: TRBD1; v_call: TRBV5-1; j_call: TRBJ1-1; cdr3_nt: TGCGCCAGCAGCTCTACAGGGGGCGTCACTGAAGCTTTCTTT; cdr3_aa: CASSSTGGVTEAFF
d_call: NA; v_call: TRBV4-2; j_call: TRBJ2-1; cdr3_nt: TGTGCCAGCAGCCAAGAATTGCGCGGGGACCACAATGAGCAGTTCTTC; cdr3_aa: CASSQELRGDHNEQFF
d_call: NA; v_call: TRBV15; j_call: TRBJ2-7; cdr3_nt: TGTGCCACCAGTCCCGGGGGACAGAAGACCTACGAGCAGTACTTC; cdr3_aa: CATSPGGQKTYEQYF
d_call: NA; v_call: TRBV28; j_call: TRBJ1-1; cdr3_nt: TGTGCCAGCAGTTTAGTGTTTTCCCAGGTCTACACTGAAGCTTTCTTT; cdr3_aa: CASSLVFSQVYTEAFF
d_call: NA; v_call: TRBV5-1; j_call: TRBJ2-5; cdr3_nt: TGCGCCAGCAGCTTGGGGGCAGGGAGGGAGACCCAGTACTTC; cdr3_aa: CASSLGAGRETQYF
d_call: TRBD1; v_call: TRBV11-2; j_call: TRBJ2-7; cdr3_nt: TGTGCCAGCAGCTATGGACAGGGCGAGTACTTC; cdr3_aa: CASSYGQGEYF
d_call: NA; v_call: TRBV7-2; j_call: TRBJ2-7; cdr3_nt: TGTGCCAGCAGCTTAGCTCAGTCGAGTCAGGGGGGACGCTACGAGCAGTACTTC; cdr3_aa: CASSLAQSSQGGRYEQYF
d_call: NA; v_call: TRBV5-1; j_call: TRBJ2-7; cdr3_nt: TGCGCCAGCAGCTTACGGAGTTCGACCTACGAGCAGTACTTC; cdr3_aa: CASSLRSSTYEQYF
d_call: NA; v_call: TRBV4-3; j_call: TRBJ2-3; cdr3_nt: TGCGCCAGCAGCCAAGGCGGGGGCGGGGATACGCAGTATTTT; cdr3_aa: CASSQGGGGDTQYF
d_call: TRBD1; v_call: TRBV5-1; j_call: TRBJ1-1; cdr3_nt: TGCGCCAGCAGCTTGTTGGGACAGACGAACACTGAAGCTTTCTTT; cdr3_aa: CASSLLGQTNTEAFF
d_call: TRBD2; v_call: TRBV7-2; j_call: TRBJ2-7; cdr3_nt: TGTGCCAGCAGTAAACTAGCGGGATATTCCTACGAGCAGTACTTC; cdr3_aa: CASSKLAGYSYEQYF
d_call: TRBD1; v_call: TRBV2; j_call: TRBJ2-1; cdr3_nt: TGTGCCAGCAGAGGGACAGGGTCCGATGAGCAGTTCTTC; cdr3_aa: CASRGTGSDEQFF
d_call: NA; v_call: TRBV14; j_call: TRBJ2-1; cdr3_nt: TGTGCCAGCAGCCAAGCTTCTAGGAATGAGCAGTTCTTC; cdr3_aa: CASSQASRNEQFF
d_call: NA; v_call: TRBV18; j_call: TRBJ1-1; cdr3_nt: TGTGCCAGCTCACCAAGGGGGACATTTCAAGACACTGAAGCTTTCTTT; cdr3_aa: CASSPRGTFQDTEAFF
d_call: NA; v_call: TRBV7-2; j_call: TRBJ2-7; cdr3_nt: TGTGCCAGCCAAAAGGGGGGGACCAGCGTATTCGAGCAGTACTTC; cdr3_aa: CASQKGGTSVFEQYF
d_call: NA; v_call: TRBV10-3; j_call: TRBJ2-3; cdr3_nt: TGTGCCACCATGCCGAGGGGGTTGGATACGCAGTATTTT; cdr3_aa: CATMPRGLDTQYF
d_call: NA; v_call: TRBV9; j_call: TRBJ2-3; cdr3_nt: TGTGCCAGCAGCGTAGCTCTTAGCACAGATACGCAGTATTTT; cdr3_aa: CASSVALSTDTQYF
d_call: TRBD2; v_call: TRBV30; j_call: TRBJ2-3; cdr3_nt: TGTGCCTGGAGTTTCGGGACTAGCGGGAGGGCGTCAGATACGCAGTATTTT; cdr3_aa: CAWSFGTSGRASDTQYF